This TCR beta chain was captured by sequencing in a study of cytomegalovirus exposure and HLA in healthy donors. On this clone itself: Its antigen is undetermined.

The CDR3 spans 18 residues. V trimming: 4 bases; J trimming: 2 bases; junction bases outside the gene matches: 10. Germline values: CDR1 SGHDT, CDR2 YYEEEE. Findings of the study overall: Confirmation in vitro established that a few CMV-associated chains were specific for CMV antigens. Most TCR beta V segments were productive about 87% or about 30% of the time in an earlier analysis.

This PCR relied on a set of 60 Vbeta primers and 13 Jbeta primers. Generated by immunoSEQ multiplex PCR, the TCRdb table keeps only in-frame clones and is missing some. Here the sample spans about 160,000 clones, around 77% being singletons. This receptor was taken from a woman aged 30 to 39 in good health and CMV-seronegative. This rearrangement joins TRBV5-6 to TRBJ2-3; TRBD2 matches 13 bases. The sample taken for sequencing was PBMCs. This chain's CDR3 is CASSLRTSGGINTDTQYF. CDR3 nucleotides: TGTGCCAGCAGCCTCCGGACTAGCGGGGGTATCAACACAGATACGCAGTATTTT. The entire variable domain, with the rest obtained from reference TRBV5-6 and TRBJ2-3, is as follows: DAGVTQSPTHLIKTRGQQVTLRCSPKSGHDTVSWYQQALGQGPQFIFQYYEEEERQRGNFPDRFSGHQFPNYSSELNVNALLLGDSALYLCASSLRTSGGINTDTQYFGPGTRLTVL.